The 19 T cell receptor beta chains in this list originate from one sample, sequenced in a study of T cell clonality in common variable immunodeficiency. General study results and limits: Common variable immunodeficiency TCR beta sequences reportedly had fewer deletions and N-nucleotide insertions.

These receptors' antigens are unknown. Repertoires were generated with immunoSEQ multiplex PCR, while TCRdb's copy carries only in-frame clones and drops some. The data show around 19,000 clones, with none appearing a single time. Material: peripheral blood mononuclear cells. These receptors all stem from a human donor with common variable immunodeficiency.

This clone was found many times. The read ends 3 residues before the CDR3 terminus; that terminus is restored from the germline J gene. The gene calls are TRBV20-1 and TRBJ2-1, with 11 bases lining up with TRBD2. This CDR3 region has 15 residues. Looked up from germline, CDR1 is DFQATT and CDR2 is SNEGSKA (reference sequence). The trim removed 5 bases at V and 4 bases at J, leaving 7 bases unmatched. CDR3 bases read: TGCAGTGCTTGGGGACTAGCGGAGGGGTACAATGAG. It encodes CSAWGLAEGYNE. In full, the CDR3 is CSAWGLAEGYNEQFF.

In its sample, this clone was seen many times. Read coverage stops 3 residues before the CDR3 terminus; the germline J gene supplies the remainder. The V and J genes are TRBV20-1 and TRBJ1-1; 7 bases match TRBD1. The CDR3 is made up of 12 amino acids. Germline V CDR1 and CDR2: DFQATT, SNEGSKA (reference sequence). With 3 bases clipped from V and 4 bases from J, the junction kept 2 bases outside the gene matches. This CDR3 reads CSASEGATEAFF. The CDR3 bases that were read are TGCAGTGCTAGCGAGGGGGCCACTGAA.

Worth noting for this clone: The sequenced fragment ends 3 residues before the CDR3 boundary, so the rest is inferred from the germline J gene. The V call is TRBV19, the J call TRBJ1-5; no clear D. Germline CDR1 reads LNHDA; CDR2 reads SQIVND (reference sequence). The CDR3 sequence is 15 residues long. V was shortened by 3 bases and J by 0 bases, with 9 bases between the two germline ends. CDR3 DNA (partial): TGTGCCAGTAGTATTATCCAGGCTAGCAATCAGCCC. Protein sequence: CASSIIQASNQP. The entire CDR3 reads CASSIIQASNQPQHF.

This clone was seen ten or more times. The read ends 3 residues shy of where the CDR3 ends; the end is completed using the germline J gene. The chain uses TRBV5-1 and TRBJ2-3, with 9 nucleotides matching TRBD2. The CDR3 has 15 amino acids. Losses at the gene ends were 2 bases for V and 1 base for J; bases not matched to a gene: 2. CDR1 is SGHRS, CDR2 YFSETQ, per germline. CDR3 protein: CASSFQRGGTDTQYF. CDR3 DNA, as far as it was read: TGCGCCAGCAGCTTTCAGCGGGGGGGCACAGATACG.

This clone was detected many times. The CDR3 goes on 3 residues after the read ends, and that part is filled in from the germline J gene. The chain carries TRBV7-3 and TRBJ2-5; TRBD2 matches 7 bases. The CDR3 consists of 15 residues. Unmatched junction bases numbered 5, after V lost 0 bases and J lost 4 bases. Germline CDR1 is SGHTA and CDR2 is FQGTGA. The DNA read from the CDR3 is TGTGCCAGCAGCTTAACGGCGGGGAGGGGAGAGACC. Protein product: CASSLTAGRGET. In full, the CDR3 is CASSLTAGRGETQYF.

This clone was detected ten times or more. Read data end 3 residues before the CDR3 end; the end is taken from the germline J gene. V usage is TRBV30 and J usage is TRBJ2-7; 8 bases fit TRBD1. The germline V gene encodes CDR1 GTSNPN and CDR2 SVGIG (reference sequence). V was clipped by 7 bases and J by 0 bases; unmatched bases: 5. This CDR3 has 13 residues. Incomplete CDR3 DNA: TGTGCCTCCGGACAGGGATACTCCTACGAG. Protein product: CASGQGYSYE. The whole CDR3 sequence reads CASGQGYSYEQYF.

This clone was found many times. With the read ending 3 residues before the CDR3 end, the germline J gene is used to fill in that end. This chain uses TRBV19 with TRBJ1-1; D not certain. In germline, CDR1 is LNHDA, CDR2 SQIVND (reference sequence). This CDR3 region has 13 residues. V lost 5 bases to trimming and J lost 1 base, with 8 bases between them. This CDR3 reads CASSWQSNTEAFF. The DNA read from the CDR3 is TGTGCCAGTAGTTGGCAGTCGAACACTGAA.

About this clone: Read data end 3 residues before the CDR3 end; the end is taken from the germline J gene. The V gene is TRBV5-1, the J gene TRBJ2-7; 9 bases map to TRBD1. The germline gives CDR1 SGHRS, CDR2 YFSETQ. With V trimmed by 3 bases and J by 5 bases, 9 bases remained unmatched. The CDR3 contains 15 residues. The covered CDR3 bases are TGCGCCAGCAGCTGGGGACAGGGTGGAACAGACGAG. Translating it yields CASSWGQGGTDE. Given in full, the CDR3 is CASSWGQGGTDEQYF.

This clone was counted only a few times. The CDR3 is cut off 3 residues early in the read; its end comes from the germline J gene. The chain couples TRBV2 to TRBJ1-1, with D uncertain. The germline CDR1 and CDR2 sequences are SNHLY and FYNNEI. V lost 4 bases, J lost 1 base, and 7 bases lay in between. The CDR3 runs to 13 residues. CDR3 protein: CASSVKGNTEAFF. The part of the CDR3 DNA that was read is TGTGCCAGCAGTGTGAAGGGGAACACTGAA.

This clone was observed many times. The read halts 3 residues ahead of the CDR3 end, with the missing end drawn from the germline J gene. The rearrangement joins TRBV11-3 to TRBJ1-1; D gene ambiguous. The germline CDR1 and CDR2 sequences are SGHNT and YENEEA. The V and J ends lost 4 bases and 3 bases respectively, with 9 bases between them. CDR3 length equals 13 residues. Partial CDR3 DNA: TGTGCCAGCAGCTCCGGGTGGGACACTGAA. This codes for CASSSGWDTE. From start to end, the CDR3 is CASSSGWDTEAFF.

This clone was counted between two and nine times. From the germline J gene comes the end of the CDR3, since the read stops 3 residues before it. V and J are TRBV2 and TRBJ2-2; 8 bases fit TRBD1. V gave up 6 bases and J gave up 4 bases; unmatched junction bases: 4. CDR3 length: 14 residues. Germline lookup yields CDR1 SNHLY and CDR2 FYNNEI. The CDR3 here is CASRGRGLTGELFF. The DNA read from the CDR3 is TGTGCCAGCAGGGGCAGGGGGCTCACCGGGGAG.

In its sample, this clone was seen many times. The read ends 3 residues early relative to the CDR3; the germline J gene fills the gap. The chain carries TRBV6-2 or TRBV6-3 and TRBJ2-3, with TRBD1 identical over 9 bases. V shed 7 bases, J shed 4 bases, and the junction held 3 bases outside the gene matches. Germline lookup yields CDR1 MNHEY and CDR2 SVGEGT. The CDR3 runs 13 residues. CDR3 bases read: TGTGCCAGCATGACAGGGGGGGCAGATACG. Translating gives CASMTGGADT. The complete CDR3 reads CASMTGGADTQYF.

This clone was counted many times. The read gets to within 3 residues of the CDR3 end, and the germline J gene fills in the rest. This sequence joins TRBV18 and TRBJ2-2; D is perhaps TRBD1 (6 bases). V gave up 4 bases and J gave up 0 bases, with 9 bases separating them. The germline gives CDR1 KGHSH, CDR2 LQKENI. CDR3 size: 15 residues. This chain's CDR3 is CASSQQGPNTGELFF. CDR3 DNA, as far as it was read: TGTGCCAGCTCACAGCAGGGGCCGAACACCGGGGAG.

This clone showed up many times. CDR3 in amino acids: CASSQQRRTGREQFF. Incomplete CDR3 DNA: TGCGCCAGCAGTCAACAACGAAGGACAGGTCGTGAG. This chain connects TRBV23-1 to TRBJ2-1; 7 nucleotides match TRBD1. The read comes to an end 3 residues before the CDR3 does, leaving the germline J gene to fill in the end. TRBV23-1 is filed as an ORF, its function uncertain. CDR3 length: 15 residues. J was trimmed by 9 bases and V by 2 bases; bases with no gene match: 10.

Comment on this clone: Read sequence stops 3 residues before the CDR3 end, and the germline J gene provides the missing end. The chain is built from TRBV19 and TRBJ1-3; no firm D call. Germline V gene sequence: CDR1 LNHDA, CDR2 SQIVND (reference sequence). V lost 10 bases, J lost 4 bases, and 11 bases lay in between. This CDR3 comprises 12 residues. The sequenced CDR3 bases are TGTGCCACTTCCGCGGGGGGAAACACC. This sequence encodes CATSAGGNT. The full CDR3 sequence reads CATSAGGNTIYF.

This clone was seen at least ten times. The CDR3 goes on 3 residues after the read ends, and that part is filled in from the germline J gene. The chain combines TRBV19 with TRBJ1-1; possible D gene TRBD1, 5 bases. Germline V CDR1 and CDR2: LNHDA, SQIVND (reference sequence). The CDR3 has 13 residues. V was clipped by 5 bases and J by 4 bases, with 11 bases between them. The covered CDR3 bases are TGTGCCAGTAGTTTGGGGGGACTCACTGAA. It is translated as CASSLGGLTE. The entire CDR3 protein is CASSLGGLTEAFF.

This clone was recorded many times. The read is 3 residues too short to cover the CDR3 end, so that end is filled in from the germline J gene. The genes are TRBV5-1 and TRBJ1-1; D remains unclear. Per germline, CDR1 SGHRS and CDR2 YFSETQ. The CDR3 loop spans 15 amino acids. Trimming took off 0 bases at V and 1 base at J, with 10 bases between the two ends. Partial CDR3 DNA: TGCGCCAGCAGCTTGGATCTAGCAACGAACACTGAA. Translating it yields CASSLDLATNTE. The CDR3, in full, reads CASSLDLATNTEAFF.

This clone is categorized as medium-sized. The observed sequence ends 3 residues before the CDR3 terminus, with the missing tail filled in from the germline J gene. The rearrangement joins TRBV29-1 to TRBJ2-7; 7 bases fit TRBD2. Germline CDR1 reads SQVTM; CDR2 reads ANQGSEA. The CDR3 sequence is 12 residues long. V lost 3 bases to trimming and J lost 6 bases; unmatched junction nucleotides: 5. The CDR3 spells CSVERGGAEQYF. CDR3 DNA, as far as it was read: TGCAGCGTTGAGAGGGGAGGGGCCGAG.

This clone was detected many times. The read is 3 residues too short to cover the CDR3 end, so that end is filled in from the germline J gene. This chain uses TRBV5-1 with TRBJ2-3, with 9 bases that match TRBD1. This CDR3 spans 15 amino acids. CDR1 and CDR2 (germline): SGHRS, YFSETQ. Trimming cost V 3 bases and J 2 bases; bases outside gene matches: 4. The CDR3 DNA, read in part, is TGCGCCAGCAGCTACGGGACAGGGAACACAGATACG. Protein product: CASSYGTGNTDT. The whole CDR3 protein reads CASSYGTGNTDTQYF.